This T cell receptor beta chain derives from a study of cytomegalovirus exposure and HLA in healthy donors. The study, taken as a whole, reports: Trimming of TCR beta V- and J-genes showed a link, identified in a later analysis, to a missense DCLRE1C variant. Segments of the TCR beta V type were, in most cases, productive about 90% or about 30% of the time in an earlier analysis.

This cohort consisted of healthy bone marrow donors. The PCR ran on 60 Vbeta and 13 Jbeta primers. Only in-frame clones appear in the TCRdb table, and some are missing; sequencing was by immunoSEQ multiplex PCR. The data contain hundreds of thousands of clones, about 89% of them singletons. Notes on this clone: The antigen remains unidentified.

This sequence originates from a young woman in good health and CMV-seronegative. The sequenced sample consisted of PBMCs.

The CDR3 region is CASSIMGQRYEQYF. The CDR3 DNA reads TGTGCCAGTAGTATCATGGGACAGAGATACGAGCAGTACTTC. J is TRBJ2-7 and V is TRBV19, with 7 bases aligning to TRBD1. CDR1 LNHDA and CDR2 SQIVND come from the germline V gene (reference sequence). The CDR3 contains 14 residues. Trimming took 3 bases from V and 4 from J; bases not matched to a gene: 6.